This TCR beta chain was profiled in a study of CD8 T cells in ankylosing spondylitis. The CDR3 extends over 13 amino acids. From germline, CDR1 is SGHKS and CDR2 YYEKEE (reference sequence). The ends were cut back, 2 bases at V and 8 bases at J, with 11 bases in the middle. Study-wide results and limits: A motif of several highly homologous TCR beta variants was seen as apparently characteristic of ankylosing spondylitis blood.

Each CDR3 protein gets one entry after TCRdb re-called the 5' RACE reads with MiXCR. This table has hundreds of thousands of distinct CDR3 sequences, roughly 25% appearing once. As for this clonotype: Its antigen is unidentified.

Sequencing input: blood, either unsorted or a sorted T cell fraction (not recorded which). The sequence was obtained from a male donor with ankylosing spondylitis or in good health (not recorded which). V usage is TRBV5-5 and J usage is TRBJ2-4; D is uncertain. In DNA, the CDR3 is TGTGCCAGCAGCTTTGAGGCGCCGGACATTCAGTACTTC. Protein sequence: CASSFEAPDIQYF.